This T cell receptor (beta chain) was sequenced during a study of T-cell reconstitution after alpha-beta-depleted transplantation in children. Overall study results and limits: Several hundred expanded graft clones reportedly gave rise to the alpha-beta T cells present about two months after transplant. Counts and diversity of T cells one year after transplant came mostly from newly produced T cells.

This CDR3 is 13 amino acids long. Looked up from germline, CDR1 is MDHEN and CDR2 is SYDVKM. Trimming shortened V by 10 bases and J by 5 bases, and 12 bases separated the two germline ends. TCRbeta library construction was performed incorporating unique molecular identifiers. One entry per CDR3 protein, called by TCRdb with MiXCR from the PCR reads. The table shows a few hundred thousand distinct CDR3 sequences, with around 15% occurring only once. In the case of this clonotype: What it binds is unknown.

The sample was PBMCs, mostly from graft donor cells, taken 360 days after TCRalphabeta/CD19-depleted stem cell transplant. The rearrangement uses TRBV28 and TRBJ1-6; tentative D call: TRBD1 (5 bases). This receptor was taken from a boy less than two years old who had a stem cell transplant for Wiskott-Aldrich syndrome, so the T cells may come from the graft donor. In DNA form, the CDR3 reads TGTGCCACCATGGAGGGGAATAATTCACCCCTCCACTTT. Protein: CATMEGNNSPLHF.